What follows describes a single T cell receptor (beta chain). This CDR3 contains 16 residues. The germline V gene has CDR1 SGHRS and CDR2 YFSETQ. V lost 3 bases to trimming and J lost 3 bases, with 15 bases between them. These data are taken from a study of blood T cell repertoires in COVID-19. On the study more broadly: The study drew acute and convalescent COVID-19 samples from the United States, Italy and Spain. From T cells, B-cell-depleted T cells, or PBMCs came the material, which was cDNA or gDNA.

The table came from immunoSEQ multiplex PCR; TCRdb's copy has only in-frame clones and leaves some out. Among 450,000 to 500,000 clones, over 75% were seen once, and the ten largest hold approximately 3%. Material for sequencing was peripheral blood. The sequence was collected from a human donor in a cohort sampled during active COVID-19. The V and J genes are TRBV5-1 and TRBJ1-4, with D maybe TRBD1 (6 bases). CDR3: CASSSTGDPANEKLFF. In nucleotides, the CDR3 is TGCGCCAGCAGCTCGACAGGAGACCCGGCTAATGAAAAACTGTTTTTT.